This T cell receptor (beta chain) was obtained from a study of CD8+ T cells in alopecia areata (dated by TCRdb to 2017 to 2018). About the study as a whole: Treated patients were enrolled in an open-label pilot trial of oral tofacitinib, 5 to 10 mg twice daily, for moderate-to-severe alopecia areata. Tofacitinib was administered for 6 to 18 months, and 6 months of follow-up off drug were then conducted to assess delayed response and recurrence. immunoSEQ multiplex PCR using 35 Vbeta forward primers and 13 Jbeta reverse primers was used to amplify TCRbeta CDR3 regions. Biopsies were taken from tofacitinib-treated patients at baseline and again at 4 and 24 weeks into treatment, and several of those patients also had a later scalp biopsy. The RNA source kit depended on sample type: the PAXgene miRNA kit for fixed scalp, the miRNeasy kit for PBMCs, and the RNeasy kit for mouse skin. The SALT score, which quantifies the percentage of affected scalp surface area, was used to measure disease severity in treated patients. Scalp tissue and sorted CD4+ and CD8+ peripheral blood T cells from patchy and totalis/universalis alopecia areata patients and from healthy controls were covered by human TCRbeta sequencing. Scalp clonality was compared across normal scalp (n=4), patchy alopecia areata scalp (n=8), and alopecia totalis/universalis scalp (n=8). To study T cell clonal expansion in alopecia areata, the researchers applied high-throughput TCRbeta sequencing to both the C3H/HeJ mouse model and human patients. Summary of the overall study and its limitations: Because the treated cohort was small and had only one nonresponder, larger studies are needed to examine links between baseline CD8+ expansion and response. Higher clonality and more expanded CD8+ clones were observed in lesional scalp than in normal scalp, particularly in alopecia totalis/universalis, a finding suggestive of antigenic drive. Unlike mouse skin, where gammadelta T cells dominate, normal human skin contains resident alphabeta T cells that get sequenced too, which complicates analysis of the scalp TCR repertoire. With tofacitinib, both scalp clonality and the number of expanded CD8+ clones among the top 100 scalp clones went down significantly. Shared TCR sequences between patients were less evident than in mice, which may be partly attributable to HLA diversity in the patient population. Many expanded lesional clones persisted in scalp and blood during tofacitinib treatment, which may partly explain relapse after stopping treatment.

In the paper's terms, the time point label means: less than five weeks on oral tofacitinib. What the treatment or condition label conveys for this sample: oral pan-JAK inhibitor, 5-10 mg twice daily. Lesional scalp punch biopsies and peripheral blood were collected from alopecia areata patients. PBMCs were separated by density centrifugation and stained for CD3, CD4 and CD8, after which CD4+ and CD8+ T cells were sorted on a FACSAria. Library method: the immunoSEQ multiplex PCR assay. RNA was extracted from all samples and reverse transcribed into cDNA, which served as template for TCR sequencing. SuperScript III was used to make first-strand cDNA, primed with a 2:1 mix of oligo-dT and random hexamers. Amplification bias was assessed with a synthetic immune receptor repertoire, and residual bias was removed computationally. Under the source paper's analysis protocol: Raw reads were preprocessed to remove errors, and CDR3 was defined according to IMGT conventions as the region from the conserved cysteine to phenylalanine. Clonality was calculated as 1 minus Shannon entropy normalized by log2 of the number of productive unique TCRs. CD4 or CD8 identity of scalp clones was inferred by cross-referencing scalp TCRbeta sequences with sorted blood CD4 and CD8 repertoires. Here the immuneACCESS table is served through TCRdb, limited to in-frame sequences with V and J called. Missing clones are a known gap in these copies; in checked studies unresolved V genes cover under half, and the rest lacks a known reason. That table is the source of V, J and clone size, and D and trimming were worked out from the DNA. In all, the sample holds 100,000 to 150,000 clones, and around 60% of those were seen once. 4.5% to 6% of the sample is in the top ten clones.

Concerning this clone: Its antigen remains unidentified. No per-base quality is available; no much larger clone lies one base away.

The CDR3 sequence holds 13 residues, the cysteine and phenylalanine included. Left in the record is the CDR3 DNA by itself, 39 bases read in frame from the first base. V is shortened by 0 bases, J by 1 base, and the region joining them spans 4 bases. CDR1 SGHRS and CDR2 YFSETQ are derived from the germline V gene. This specimen was CD4+ T cells sorted from blood, taken at week 4, from a patient treated with tofacitinib. The sequence links TRBV5-1 to TRBJ1-1; too little of a D gene remains to name it. The TCR comes from a human donor with alopecia areata. At the DNA level, the sequence is TGCGCCAGCAGCTTGGGGGCGAACACTGAAGCTTTCTTT. Its protein is CASSLGANTEAFF.